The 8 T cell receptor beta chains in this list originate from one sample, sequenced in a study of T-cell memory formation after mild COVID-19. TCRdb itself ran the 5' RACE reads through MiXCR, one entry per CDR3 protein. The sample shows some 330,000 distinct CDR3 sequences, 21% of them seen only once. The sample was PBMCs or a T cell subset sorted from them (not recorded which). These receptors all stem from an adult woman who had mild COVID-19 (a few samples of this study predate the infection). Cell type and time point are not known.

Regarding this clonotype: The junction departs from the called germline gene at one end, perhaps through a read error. The CDR3 spells CARSIVQRPWEQFF. Written as DNA, the CDR3 is TGTGCCAGGAGTATAGTCCAGCGCCCCTGGGAGCAGTTCTTC. The genes are TRBV19 and TRBJ2-1, with D uncertain. The V gene's germline CDR1 is LNHDA and CDR2 SQIVND (reference sequence). CDR3 length: 14 residues. Using reference TRBV19 and TRBJ2-1 for the parts outside the CDR3, the full variable domain is DGGITQSPKYLFRKEGQNVTLSCEQNLNHDAMYWYRQDPGQGLRLIYYSQIVNDFQKGDIAEGYSVSREKKESFPLTVTSAQKNPTAFYLCARSIVQRPWEQFFGPGTRLTVL.

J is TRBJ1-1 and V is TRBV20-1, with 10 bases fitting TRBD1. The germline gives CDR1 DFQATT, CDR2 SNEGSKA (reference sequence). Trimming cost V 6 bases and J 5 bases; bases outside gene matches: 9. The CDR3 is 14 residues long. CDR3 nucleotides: TGCAGTGCCCAAGGACAGGGGGTGGTGACTGAAGCTTTCTTT. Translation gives CSAQGQGVVTEAFF.

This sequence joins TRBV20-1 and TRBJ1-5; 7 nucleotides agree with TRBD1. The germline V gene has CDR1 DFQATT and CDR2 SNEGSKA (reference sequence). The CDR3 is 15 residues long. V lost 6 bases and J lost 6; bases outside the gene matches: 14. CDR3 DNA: TGCAGTGCATTACGGACAGGCGGGAAGGGTCAGCCCCAGCATTTT. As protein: CSALRTGGKGQPQHF.

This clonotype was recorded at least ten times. This CDR3 reads CASSFQSSGANVLTF. DNA of the CDR3: TGTGCCAGCAGTTTTCAGTCCTCTGGGGCCAACGTCCTGACTTTC. V usage is TRBV12-3 or TRBV12-4 and J usage is TRBJ2-6; D is uncertain. The CDR3 is made up of 15 amino acids. V was pared by 3 bases and J by 0 bases, with 6 bases between.

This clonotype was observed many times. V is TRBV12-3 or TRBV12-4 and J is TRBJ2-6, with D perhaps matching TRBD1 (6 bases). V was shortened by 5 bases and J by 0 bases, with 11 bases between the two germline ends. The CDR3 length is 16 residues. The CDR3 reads CASSPQGHSGANVLTF. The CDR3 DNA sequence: TGTGCCAGCAGTCCACAGGGCCACTCTGGGGCCAACGTCCTGACTTTC.

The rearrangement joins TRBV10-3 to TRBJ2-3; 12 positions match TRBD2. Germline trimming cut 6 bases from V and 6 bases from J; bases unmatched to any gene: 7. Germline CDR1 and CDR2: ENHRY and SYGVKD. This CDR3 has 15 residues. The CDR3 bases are TGTGCCATCAGACCCCTAGCGGGGGGGCCCGATACGCAGTATTTT. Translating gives CAIRPLAGGPDTQYF.

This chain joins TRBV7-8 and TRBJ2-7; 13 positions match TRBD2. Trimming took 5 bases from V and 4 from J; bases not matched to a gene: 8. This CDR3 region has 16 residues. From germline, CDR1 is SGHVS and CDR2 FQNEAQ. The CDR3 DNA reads TGTGCCAGCAGCCGCACTAGCGGGGGGGCCGCGTACGAGCAGTACTTC. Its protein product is CASSRTSGGAAYEQYF. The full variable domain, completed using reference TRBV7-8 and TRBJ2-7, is GAGVSQSPRYKVAKRGQDVALRCDPISGHVSLFWYQQALGQGPEFLTYFQNEAQLDKSGLPSDRFFAERPEGSVSTLKIQRTQQEDSAVYLCASSRTSGGAAYEQYFGPGTRLTVT.

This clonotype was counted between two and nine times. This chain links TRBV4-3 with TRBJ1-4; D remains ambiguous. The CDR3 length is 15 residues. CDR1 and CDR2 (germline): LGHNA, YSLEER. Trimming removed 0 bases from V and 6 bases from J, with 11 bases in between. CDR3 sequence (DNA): TGCGCCAGCAGCCAAGAAGGGAGGCAGGATGAAAAACTGTTTTTT. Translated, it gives CASSQEGRQDEKLFF.